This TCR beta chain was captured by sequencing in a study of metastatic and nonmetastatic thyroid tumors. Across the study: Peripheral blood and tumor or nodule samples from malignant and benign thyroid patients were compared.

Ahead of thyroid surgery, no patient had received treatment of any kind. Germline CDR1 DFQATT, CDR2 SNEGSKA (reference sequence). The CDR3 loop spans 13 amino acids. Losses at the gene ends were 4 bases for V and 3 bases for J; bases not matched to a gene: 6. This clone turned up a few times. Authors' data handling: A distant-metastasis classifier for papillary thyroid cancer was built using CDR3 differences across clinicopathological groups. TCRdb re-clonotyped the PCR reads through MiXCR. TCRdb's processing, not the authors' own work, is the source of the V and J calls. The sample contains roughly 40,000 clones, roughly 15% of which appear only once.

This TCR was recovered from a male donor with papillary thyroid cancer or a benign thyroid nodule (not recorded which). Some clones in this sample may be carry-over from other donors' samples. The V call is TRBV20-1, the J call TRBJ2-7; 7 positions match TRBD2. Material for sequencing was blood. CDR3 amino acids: CSATGGGSYEQYF. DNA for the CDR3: TGCAGTGCTACGGGCGGGGGAAGCTACGAGCAGTACTTC.